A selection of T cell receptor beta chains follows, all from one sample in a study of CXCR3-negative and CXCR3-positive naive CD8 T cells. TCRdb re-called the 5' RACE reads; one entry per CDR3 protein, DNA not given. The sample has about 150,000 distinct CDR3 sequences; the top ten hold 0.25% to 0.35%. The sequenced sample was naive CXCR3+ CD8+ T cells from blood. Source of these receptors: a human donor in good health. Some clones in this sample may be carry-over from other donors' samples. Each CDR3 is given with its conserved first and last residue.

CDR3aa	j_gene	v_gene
CASKIGYEQYF	TRBJ2-7	TRBV10-2
CASSLTTGDGYTF	TRBJ1-2	TRBV7-3
CSASSVRDREGDEQFF	TRBJ2-1	TRBV20-1
CASSLVGQGAYEQYF	TRBJ2-7	TRBV27
CASSYSPSDHLEQYF	TRBJ2-7	TRBV6-5
CASSYSGGLEQYF	TRBJ2-7	TRBV6-5
CASSLVRAPEAFF	TRBJ1-1	TRBV7-9
CSARPGVQETQYF	TRBJ2-5	TRBV20-1
CASSGVAGPPHNEQFF	TRBJ2-1	TRBV2
CASSYPGLVGF	TRBJ2-1	TRBV6-2/TRBV6-3
CSVAGGSSYEQYF	TRBJ2-7	TRBV29-1
CASSEERQGMTDTQYF	TRBJ2-3	TRBV2
CASGDRGRSGANVLTF	TRBJ2-6	TRBV12-3/TRBV12-4
CASSLELAGGTDTQYF	TRBJ2-3	TRBV7-9
CSVTTGWTDTQYF	TRBJ2-3	TRBV29-1
CASSLYPGGNTEAFF	TRBJ1-1	TRBV4-1
CSVEDRGSENNEQFF	TRBJ2-1	TRBV29-1
CASSPMGQGYHTDTQYF	TRBJ2-3	TRBV27
CSALKGTATPNTGELFF	TRBJ2-2	TRBV29-1
CASSLGPSGKGDEQFF	TRBJ2-1	TRBV7-9
CSVEGPGYGYTF	TRBJ1-2	TRBV29-1
CSVEGVAGGPFSTDTQYF	TRBJ2-3	TRBV29-1
CSARDGEVLAKNIQYF	TRBJ2-4	TRBV20-1
CSVEDPLGGNSGNTIYF	TRBJ1-3	TRBV29-1
CASSIDLWQLHTEAFF	TRBJ1-1	TRBV19
CASGHVSPSGRPSYEQYF	TRBJ2-7	TRBV19
CASPPGADTQYF	TRBJ2-3	TRBV3-1
CSARGGGLNTGELFF	TRBJ2-2	TRBV20-1
CASSSGQYSSYEQYF	TRBJ2-7	TRBV13
CSVEEDLYNEQFF	TRBJ2-1	TRBV29-1
CASSRLGQRDEQFF	TRBJ2-1	TRBV7-2
CASSYSIPDTDNQPQHF	TRBJ1-5	TRBV6-2/TRBV6-3
CASSFKVYEQFF	TRBJ2-1	TRBV28
CASSENRGNQPQHF	TRBJ1-5	TRBV28
CASSVGGETQYF	TRBJ2-5	TRBV9
CASSKAAGCSNQPQHF	TRBJ1-5	TRBV21-1
CASSMTGDSYNEQFF	TRBJ2-1	TRBV6-5
CASSGPGSNFNEQFF	TRBJ2-1	TRBV5-6
CASSFLRTGDQPQHF	TRBJ1-5	TRBV28
CASSLSKREDKNIQYF	TRBJ2-4	TRBV12-3/TRBV12-4